These 16 T cell receptor beta chains share one sample of origin, sequenced in a study of blood T cell repertoires in COVID-19. The data were produced by immunoSEQ multiplex PCR, yet TCRdb's version contains in-frame clones alone and is incomplete. This sample has 110,000 to 150,000 clones, with approximately 91% found just once. Sequenced input: peripheral blood. These receptors came from a man aged 65 to 79 with acute or convalescent COVID-19.

V usage is TRBV5-5 and J usage is TRBJ1-4, with TRBD1 matching 9 bases. This CDR3 contains 16 residues. CDR1 and CDR2 (germline): SGHKS, YYEKEE (reference sequence). After removal of 0 bases from V and 3 bases from J, the junction contained 3 bases not matched to a gene. The CDR3 nucleotides read TGTGCCAGCAGCTTGGCACAGGGGGCTGCTAATGAAAAACTGTTTTTT. This sequence encodes CASSLAQGAANEKLFF.

The chain links TRBV24-1 to TRBJ2-4, with 9 positions matching TRBD1. This CDR3 is built from 15 residues. CDR1 is KGHDR, CDR2 SFDVKD, per germline. Trimming removed 5 bases from V and 8 bases from J; junction bases left unmatched: 9. CDR3 bases: TGTGCCACCAGTGTGGGACAGGGAGAATCGGACATTCAGTACTTC. Encoded protein: CATSVGQGESDIQYF.

The chain joins TRBV7-2 to TRBJ2-3; 9 bases map to TRBD2. This CDR3 contains 13 residues. V lost 0 bases, J lost 10 bases, and 2 bases stayed unmatched. In germline, CDR1 is SGHTA, CDR2 FQGNSA. The CDR3 DNA reads TGTGCCAGCAGCTTAGCTGGCGGGGGGGCGCAGTATTTT. Its translation is CASSLAGGGAQYF.

This clone was detected once. The gene calls are TRBV5-1 and TRBJ2-2; weak D call: TRBD2 (6 bases). Germline assignment: CDR1 SGHRS and CDR2 YFSETQ. The CDR3 consists of 16 residues. The V end was cut by 0 bases, the J end by 1 base, with 10 bases between. The CDR3 spells CASSLAGGENTGELFF. CDR3 coding DNA: TGCGCCAGCAGCTTGGCCGGGGGAGAGAACACCGGGGAGCTGTTTTTT.

DNA for the CDR3: TGTGCCAGCAGCCAGGCTAGCGGGATGCGGGAGCAGTACTTC. Protein product: CASSQASGMREQYF. The chain links TRBV3-1 (or the pseudogene TRBV3-2) to TRBJ2-7, with 9 bases matching TRBD2. The CDR3 extends over 14 amino acids. Germline V gives CDR1 LGHDT, CDR2 YNNKEL (reference sequence). J was trimmed by 7 bases and V by 3 bases; bases with no gene match: 7.

The chain combines TRBV7-9 with TRBJ1-2, with D hard to call. From germline, CDR1 is SEHNR and CDR2 FQNEAQ (reference sequence). The length of the CDR3 is 14 residues. Trimming shortened V by 1 base and J by 1 base, and 7 bases separated the two germline ends. The CDR3 loop is CASSLGGSNYGYTF. Written as DNA, the CDR3 is TGTGCCAGCAGCTTAGGTGGTAGTAACTATGGCTACACCTTC.

This chain uses TRBV6-5 with TRBJ2-4; D perhaps matches TRBD2 (7 bases). Trimming took off 7 bases at V and 3 bases at J, with 16 bases between the two ends. Germline-derived CDR1 and CDR2 are MNHEY and SVGAGI. This CDR3 region has 15 residues. The CDR3 DNA reads as TGTGCCAGCACTTTAAGGGGAGGGGGCAAAAACATTCAGTACTTC. Its translation is CASTLRGGGKNIQYF.

This chain joins TRBV27 and TRBJ2-7; TRBD1 matches 8 bases. CDR3 size: 16 residues. Trimming at V came to 5 bases and at J to 6 bases, leaving 15 bases not matched to a gene. CDR1 is MNHEY, CDR2 SMNVEV, per germline (reference sequence). DNA for the CDR3: TGTGCCAGCAGTCACCGGACAGGGCTTCTTAGAGGCGAGCAGTACTTC. Its translation is CASSHRTGLLRGEQYF.

This chain uses TRBV20-1 with TRBJ2-7, with D possibly being TRBD2 (7 bases). V dropped 3 bases and J dropped 0 bases, with 27 bases sitting between them. Germline V gene lookup returns CDR1 DFQATT and CDR2 SNEGSKA (reference sequence). This CDR3 spans 19 amino acids. Here the CDR3 reads CSASLLAGAPGARSYEQYF. The CDR3, as DNA: TGCAGTGCTAGTCTTTTAGCGGGCGCCCCGGGGGCGCGCTCCTACGAGCAGTACTTC.

The rearrangement joins TRBV7-2 to TRBJ2-1; D is unclear. The CDR3 spans 13 residues. Trimming took off 3 bases at V and 5 bases at J, with 8 bases between the two ends. CDR1 and CDR2 from the germline V gene are SGHTA and FQGNSA. Here the CDR3 DNA reads TGTGCCAGCAGCTTCGGGTGGGACAATGAGCAGTTCTTC. This translates into CASSFGWDNEQFF.

The chain couples TRBV30 to TRBJ1-4, with 7 bases lining up with TRBD1. V was pared by 0 bases and J by 8 bases, with 6 bases of the junction left unmatched. CDR1 and CDR2 (germline): GTSNPN, SVGIG (reference sequence). CDR3 size: 14 residues. The CDR3 sequence: CAWSVKGAWEKLFF. Here the CDR3 DNA reads TGTGCCTGGAGTGTAAAGGGGGCCTGGGAAAAACTGTTTTTT.

This clone was detected only a few times. The gene calls are TRBV3-1 (or the pseudogene TRBV3-2) and TRBJ2-1, with D possibly matching TRBD2 (7 bases). Trimming took off 5 bases at V and 6 bases at J, with 20 bases between the two ends. The germline V gene has CDR1 LGHDT and CDR2 YNNKEL (reference sequence). The CDR3 extends over 16 amino acids. CDR3 protein: CASSSVGGGPGNEQFF. CDR3 nucleotides: TGTGCCAGCAGCAGTGTAGGGGGGGGGCCCGGCAATGAGCAGTTCTTC.

V and J are TRBV28 and TRBJ1-2, with 8 positions matching TRBD1. The J segment lost 7 bases and the V segment lost 4 bases, leaving 5 bases of the junction unmatched. Per germline, CDR1 MDHEN and CDR2 SYDVKM. There are 13 residues in the CDR3. The CDR3 DNA follows: TGTGCCAGCAGTTCCCAGGGGGCGCTTGGCTACACCTTC. It yields the protein CASSSQGALGYTF.

CDR3 DNA sequence: TGTGCCAGCAGTGTAGCCGGGGAGCTGTTTTTT. This sequence encodes CASSVAGELFF. The J gene is TRBJ2-2, the V gene TRBV2; D gene uncertain. Trimming left V 4 bases short and J 6 bases short, with 3 bases between. This CDR3 has 11 amino acids. CDR1 is SNHLY and CDR2 is FYNNEI in the germline V gene.

The chain has TRBV7-9 and TRBJ1-4; tentative D call: TRBD1 (5 bases). Germline loops: CDR1 SEHNR, CDR2 FQNEAQ (reference sequence). With 1 base removed from V and 5 bases from J, the gap between germline ends came to 11 bases. The CDR3 has 15 residues. CDR3 in DNA: TGTGCCAGCAGCTTAGATCTGGGGGGAAATGAAAAACTGTTTTTT. Protein: CASSLDLGGNEKLFF.

The rearrangement joins TRBV6-5 to TRBJ1-4, with 7 bases fitting TRBD1. The CDR3 sequence is 15 residues long. Germline CDR1 and CDR2: MNHEY and SVGAGI. After removal of 0 bases from V and 8 bases from J, the junction contained 6 bases not matched to a gene. The CDR3: CASSYSGTVSEKLFF. The CDR3 DNA follows: TGTGCCAGCAGTTACTCCGGGACAGTAAGCGAAAAACTGTTTTTT.